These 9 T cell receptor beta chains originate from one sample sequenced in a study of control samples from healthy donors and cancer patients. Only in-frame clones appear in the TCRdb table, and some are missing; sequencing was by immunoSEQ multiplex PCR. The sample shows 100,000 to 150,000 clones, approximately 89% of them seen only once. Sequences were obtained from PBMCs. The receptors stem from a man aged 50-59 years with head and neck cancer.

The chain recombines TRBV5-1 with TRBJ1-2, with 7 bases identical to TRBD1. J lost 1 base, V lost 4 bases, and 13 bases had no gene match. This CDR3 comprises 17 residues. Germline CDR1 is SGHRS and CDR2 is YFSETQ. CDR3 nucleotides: TGCGCCAGCAGCCAGAACCCCTGGGACAGTCTTAACTATGGCTACACCTTC. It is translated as CASSQNPWDSLNYGYTF.

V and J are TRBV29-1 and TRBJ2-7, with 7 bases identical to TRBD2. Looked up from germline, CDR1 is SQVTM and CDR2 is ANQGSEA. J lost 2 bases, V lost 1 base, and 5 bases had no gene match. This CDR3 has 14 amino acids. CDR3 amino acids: CSVEVAGATYEQYF. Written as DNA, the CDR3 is TGCAGCGTTGAAGTGGCGGGAGCGACCTACGAGCAGTACTTC.

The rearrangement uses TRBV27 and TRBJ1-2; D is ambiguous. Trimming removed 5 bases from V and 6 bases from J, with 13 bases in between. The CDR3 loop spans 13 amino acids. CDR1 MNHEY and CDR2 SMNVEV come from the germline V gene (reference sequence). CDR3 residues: CASSPPSGHGYTF. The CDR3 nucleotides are TGTGCCAGCAGTCCCCCCTCTGGGCATGGCTACACCTTC.

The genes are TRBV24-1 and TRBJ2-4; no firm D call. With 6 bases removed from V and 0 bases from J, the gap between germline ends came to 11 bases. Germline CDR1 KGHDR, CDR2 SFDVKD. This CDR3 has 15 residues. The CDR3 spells CATSPAFLAKNIQYF. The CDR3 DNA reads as TGTGCCACCAGTCCTGCGTTCCTAGCCAAAAACATTCAGTACTTC.

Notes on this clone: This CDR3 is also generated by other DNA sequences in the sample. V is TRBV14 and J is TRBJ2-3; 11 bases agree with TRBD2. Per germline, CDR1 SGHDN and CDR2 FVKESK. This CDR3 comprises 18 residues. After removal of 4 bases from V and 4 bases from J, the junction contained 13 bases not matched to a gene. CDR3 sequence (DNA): TGTGCCAGCAGCCTTACGAAAACTAGCGGGAGTGGGGCAGATACGCAGTATTTT. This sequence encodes CASSLTKTSGSGADTQYF. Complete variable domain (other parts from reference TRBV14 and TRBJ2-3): EAGVTQFPSHSVIEKGQTVTLRCDPISGHDNLYWYRRVMGKEIKFLLHFVKESKQDESGMPNNRFLAERTGGTYSTLKVQPAELEDSGVYFCASSLTKTSGSGADTQYFGPGTRLTVL.

The CDR3 nucleotides are TGCGCCAGCAGCCAGGGACAGCTGAACACTGAAGCTTTCTTT. Its protein is CASSQGQLNTEAFF. The chain uses TRBV5-1 and TRBJ1-1, with 7 bases that match TRBD1. V trimming: 4 bases; J trimming: 0 bases; junction bases outside the gene matches: 3. Looked up from germline, CDR1 is SGHRS and CDR2 is YFSETQ. CDR3 length equals 14 residues.

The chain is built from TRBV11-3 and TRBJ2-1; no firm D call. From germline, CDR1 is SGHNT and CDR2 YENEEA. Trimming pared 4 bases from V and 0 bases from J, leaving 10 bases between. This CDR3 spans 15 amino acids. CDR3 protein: CASSSRVTSYNEQFF. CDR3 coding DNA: TGTGCCAGCAGCTCCCGGGTAACCTCCTACAATGAGCAGTTCTTC. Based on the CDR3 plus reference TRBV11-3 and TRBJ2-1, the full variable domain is EAGVVQSPRYKIIEKKQPVAFWCNPISGHNTLYWYLQNLGQGPELLIRYENEEAVDDSQLPKDRFSAERLKGVDSTLKIQPAELGDSAVYLCASSSRVTSYNEQFFGPGTRLTVL.

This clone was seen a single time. Here the CDR3 reads CAWSASLRQGFNNSPLHF. For the CDR3, the DNA is TGTGCCTGGAGCGCCAGCCTGAGACAGGGGTTCAATAATTCACCCCTCCACTTT. The V gene is TRBV30, the J gene TRBJ1-6, with TRBD1 matching 8 bases. Germline CDR1 is GTSNPN and CDR2 is SVGIG (reference sequence). V trimming: 3 bases; J trimming: 5 bases; junction bases outside the gene matches: 15. The CDR3 is made up of 18 amino acids.

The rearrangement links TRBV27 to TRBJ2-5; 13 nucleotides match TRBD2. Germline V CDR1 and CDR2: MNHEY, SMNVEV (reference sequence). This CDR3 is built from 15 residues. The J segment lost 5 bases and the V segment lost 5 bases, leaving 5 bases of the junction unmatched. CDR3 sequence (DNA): TGTGCCAGCAGTCCGGGACTAGCGGGATTGGAGACCCAGTACTTC. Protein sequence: CASSPGLAGLETQYF.